This T cell receptor (beta chain) originates from a study of blood T cell repertoires in COVID-19. Study context: Acute and convalescent COVID-19 specimens originated in the United States, Italy and Spain. PBMCs, B-cell-depleted T cells, or T cells were the source of the cDNA or gDNA that made up the material.

V shed 4 bases, J shed 6 bases, and the junction held 7 bases outside the gene matches. Germline V lookup: CDR1 SGDLS, CDR2 YYNGEE. This CDR3 has 15 residues. Repertoires were generated with immunoSEQ multiplex PCR, while TCRdb's copy carries only in-frame clones and drops some. Of 200,000 to 250,000 clones listed, almost 90% are singletons. The source is a man aged 18 to 30 with active or convalescent COVID-19. Sequencing was performed on peripheral blood. V usage is TRBV9 and J usage is TRBJ1-4, with 9 bases matching TRBD1. The CDR3 sequence: CASSTRDRADEKLFF. The CDR3 coding sequence is TGTGCCAGCAGCACCCGGGACAGGGCGGATGAAAAACTGTTTTTT.